Shown below are 24 T cell receptor beta chains from a single sample sequenced in a study of graft-versus-host responses after intestinal transplantation. No antigen is known for these receptors. Sequencing used immunoSEQ multiplex PCR; TCRdb keeps in-frame clones, though not all of them. This sample has about 71,000 clones, with roughly 87% found just once. The specimen was unstimulated CD8+ T cells sorted from spleen or lymph node cells, collected before intestinal transplant. These receptors originate from a human donor who received an intestinal transplant.

J is TRBJ1-5 and V is TRBV6-5, with D tentatively TRBD1 (5 bases). CDR1 and CDR2 (germline): MNHEY, SVGAGI. CDR3 length equals 15 residues. V dropped 6 bases and J dropped 2 bases, with 14 bases sitting between them. The DNA of the CDR3 is TGTGCCAGCAGCCCCAGGAGGGGACGCAATCAGCCCCAGCATTTT. Protein: CASSPRRGRNQPQHF.

The rearrangement uses TRBV10-2 and TRBJ2-7, with 7 bases matching TRBD2. Germline CDR1 is WSHSY and CDR2 is SAAADI. The CDR3 totals 11 residues. V lost 6 bases, J lost 6 bases, and 2 bases stayed unmatched. Written as DNA, the CDR3 is TGCGCCAGCAGGGGGAGGGGCGAGCAGTACTTC. Protein: CASRGRGEQYF.

The genes are TRBV11-2 and TRBJ2-1, with 9 bases aligning to TRBD2. This CDR3 is 17 amino acids long. The junction had 6 bases not matched to a gene; V was cut back by 1 base and J by 2 bases. Germline CDR1 and CDR2: SGHAT and FQNNGV. In DNA, the CDR3 is TGTGCCAGCAGCTTAGTGGCTGGCGGGGGGGCCTACAATGAGCAGTTCTTC. Its translation: CASSLVAGGGAYNEQFF.

The rearrangement joins TRBV10-3 to TRBJ2-7; TRBD2 aligns across 13 bases. V was pared by 4 bases and J by 6 bases, with 3 bases of the junction left unmatched. The CDR3 is made up of 14 amino acids. CDR1 and CDR2 from the germline V gene are ENHRY and SYGVKD. Here the CDR3 reads CAISGTSGGVEQYF. The CDR3 coding sequence is TGTGCCATCAGTGGGACTAGCGGGGGAGTCGAGCAGTACTTC.

This sequence joins TRBV7-6 and TRBJ1-5, with D unclear. V gave up 1 base and J gave up 5 bases, with 9 bases separating them. The CDR3 consists of 14 residues. The germline CDR1 and CDR2 sequences are SGHVS and FNYEAQ. The DNA of the CDR3 is TGTGCCAGCAGCTTAGATGGCAGTTATCAGCCCCAGCATTTT. Its protein product is CASSLDGSYQPQHF.

The chain links TRBV9 to TRBJ1-2; 7 bases are a match to TRBD1. J was trimmed by 7 bases and V by 4 bases; bases with no gene match: 10. This CDR3 has 14 residues. Germline CDR1 is SGDLS and CDR2 is YYNGEE. CDR3 bases: TGTGCCAGCAGCCAAGACAGGGTACCTGGTGGCTACACCTTC. Encoded protein: CASSQDRVPGGYTF.

This sequence joins TRBV27 and TRBJ2-3; 9 nucleotides line up with TRBD1. Germline loops: CDR1 MNHEY, CDR2 SMNVEV (reference sequence). The CDR3 is made up of 12 amino acids. J lost 12 bases, V lost 7 bases, and 8 bases had no gene match. This CDR3 is CASTSPGQGQYF. CDR3 nucleotides: TGTGCCAGCACCTCGCCGGGACAGGGCCAGTATTTT.

The chain recombines TRBV5-4 with TRBJ1-2; 12 bases are shared with TRBD1. The CDR3 runs to 15 residues. The germline V gene has CDR1 SGHNT and CDR2 YYREEE (reference sequence). The V segment lost 2 bases and the J segment 7 bases; nucleotides outside the gene matches: 6. The CDR3 DNA is TGTGCCAGCAGCTTCGGGACAGGGGGCGCGGGTGGCTACACCTTC. The encoded protein is CASSFGTGGAGGYTF.

The gene calls are TRBV2 and TRBJ2-1; TRBD2 matches at 10 bases. The CDR3 has 14 amino acids. Germline values: CDR1 SNHLY, CDR2 FYNNEI. V gave up 7 bases and J gave up 0 bases; unmatched junction bases: 0. Written as DNA, the CDR3 is TGTGCCAGCACTAGCGGGGGCTCCTACAATGAGCAGTTCTTC. The encoded protein is CASTSGGSYNEQFF.

The rearrangement joins TRBV27 to TRBJ2-7, with 8 positions matching TRBD1. The germline V gene encodes CDR1 MNHEY and CDR2 SMNVEV (reference sequence). The CDR3 is made up of 16 amino acids. With 7 bases clipped from V and 4 bases from J, the junction kept 15 bases outside the gene matches. For the CDR3, the DNA is TGTGCCAGCACAATCAGGGGGCCTCCGGTTTTTTACGAGCAGTACTTC. Its translation: CASTIRGPPVFYEQYF.

The sample holds a few counts of this clone. The rearrangement uses TRBV4-1 and TRBJ2-7; the match to TRBD1 covers 10 bases. The CDR3 sequence is 16 residues long. Germline V gene data show CDR1 as MGHRA and CDR2 as YSYEKL. V was pared by 0 bases and J by 5 bases, with 7 bases of the junction left unmatched. The CDR3 region is CASSQDGSDRGDEQYF. In DNA form, the CDR3 reads TGCGCCAGCAGCCAAGATGGCTCGGACAGGGGGGACGAGCAGTACTTC.

The chain has TRBV13 and TRBJ1-1; D gene unclear. The CDR3 is 15 amino acids. Germline CDR1 is PRHDT and CDR2 is FYEKMQ (reference sequence). Trimming pared 2 bases from V and 0 bases from J, leaving 10 bases between. CDR3 region: CASSLNPDLNTEAFF. The CDR3 DNA sequence: TGTGCCAGCAGCTTAAATCCAGACTTGAACACTGAAGCTTTCTTT.

On this clone itself: The germline gene is not matched at one end of the junction; a read error may be the cause. The rearrangement joins TRBV27 to TRBJ1-2; D is unresolved. The CDR3 extends over 13 amino acids. From germline, CDR1 is MNHEY and CDR2 SMNVEV (reference sequence). The CDR3 bases are TGTGCCAGCAGTTTATCGGGGAGATATGGCCACACCTTC. The encoded protein is CASSLSGRYGHTF.

This chain uses TRBV5-1 with TRBJ2-7; D may be TRBD2 (6 bases). Germline V CDR1 and CDR2: SGHRS, YFSETQ. Trimming took 6 bases from V and 5 from J, leaving 15 bases between them. The CDR3 contains 13 residues. The CDR3 DNA follows: TGCGCCAGCATGGCGGGGATGGGGGACGAGCAGTACTTC. Its protein is CASMAGMGDEQYF. Full variable domain (rest looked up from reference TRBV5-1 and TRBJ2-7): KAGVTQTPRYLIKTRGQQVTLSCSPISGHRSVSWYQQTPGQGLQFLFEYFSETQRNKGNFPGRFSGRQFSNSRSEMNVSTLELGDSALYLCASMAGMGDEQYFGPGTRLTVT.

The gene calls are TRBV6-5 and TRBJ2-1; D is undetermined. The germline V and J ends were trimmed by 0 bases and 6 bases, with 9 bases remaining between them. This CDR3 spans 14 amino acids. Germline V gene sequence: CDR1 MNHEY, CDR2 SVGAGI. Here the CDR3 DNA reads TGTGCCAGCAGTTACTCTCTGGCCTCCAATGAGCAGTTCTTC. This sequence encodes CASSYSLASNEQFF.

This rearrangement joins TRBV9 to TRBJ1-1; 9 bases are shared with TRBD1. Germline V gene sequence: CDR1 SGDLS, CDR2 YYNGEE. V was pared by 4 bases and J by 5 bases, with 9 bases of the junction left unmatched. CDR3 length equals 15 residues. The CDR3 sequence: CASSLQGTGNTEAFF. As DNA, the CDR3 is TGTGCCAGCAGCCTCCAAGGGACAGGGAATACTGAAGCTTTCTTT.

This chain links TRBV5-8 with TRBJ2-7, with TRBD2 matching 7 bases. The CDR3 is made up of 15 amino acids. The trim removed 3 bases at V and 0 bases at J, leaving 6 bases unmatched. The germline V gene has CDR1 SGHTS and CDR2 YDEGEE. CDR3 bases: TGTGCCAGCAGCTCCGGGGGGTCGAGCTCCTACGAGCAGTACTTC. This sequence encodes CASSSGGSSSYEQYF.

Only a few counts were recorded for this clone. The chain uses TRBV9 and TRBJ2-7, with D maybe TRBD2 (6 bases). This CDR3 spans 12 amino acids. Germline V gene sequence: CDR1 SGDLS, CDR2 YYNGEE. V dropped 3 bases and J dropped 5 bases, with 9 bases sitting between them. The CDR3 loop is CASSGGEDEQYF. CDR3 nucleotides: TGTGCCAGCAGCGGGGGGGAGGACGAGCAGTACTTC.

The chain links TRBV10-2 to TRBJ1-2; the match to TRBD1 covers 10 bases. V was pared by 9 bases and J by 7 bases, with 5 bases of the junction left unmatched. Per the germline V gene, CDR1 is WSHSY and CDR2 is SAAADI. The CDR3 consists of 12 residues. CDR3: CASGQGVRGYTF. For the CDR3, the DNA is TGCGCCAGTGGACAGGGGGTCCGTGGCTACACCTTC.

This clone was observed a single time. This sequence joins TRBV7-9 and TRBJ1-5; D call uncertain. V gave up 4 bases and J gave up 6 bases, with 16 bases separating them. The germline CDR1 and CDR2 sequences are SEHNR and FQNEAQ (reference sequence). The CDR3 runs to 15 residues. The CDR3 reads CASSSNEAGFQPQHF. The CDR3 DNA reads TGTGCCAGCAGCTCAAACGAGGCGGGGTTTCAGCCCCAGCATTTT.

J is TRBJ2-3 and V is TRBV13; TRBD2 is a possible D gene (6 bases). Germline V gene sequence: CDR1 PRHDT, CDR2 FYEKMQ (reference sequence). The length of the CDR3 is 14 residues. V lost 3 bases, J lost 5 bases, and 12 bases lay in between. This CDR3 reads CASSLRGREDTQYF. The CDR3 DNA follows: TGTGCCAGCAGCTTGCGAGGGCGGGAAGATACGCAGTATTTT.

The V gene is TRBV11-2, the J gene TRBJ2-2, with D unresolved. Germline V gives CDR1 SGHAT, CDR2 FQNNGV. The CDR3 contains 11 residues. V lost 5 bases, J lost 8 bases, and 6 bases lay in between. Written as DNA, the CDR3 is TGTGCCAGCAGCCCATTGGGGGAGCTGTTTTTT. Its translation: CASSPLGELFF.

V is TRBV4-1 and J is TRBJ2-7; 8 nucleotides agree with TRBD2. V lost 4 bases to trimming and J lost 4 bases; unmatched junction nucleotides: 0. Germline V gives CDR1 MGHRA, CDR2 YSYEKL. The CDR3 loop spans 12 amino acids. The CDR3 loop is CASSPSGYEQYF. CDR3 coding DNA: TGCGCCAGCAGCCCTAGCGGGTACGAGCAGTACTTC.

The chain links TRBV9 to TRBJ2-1; perhaps TRBD1 as D (6 bases). Trimming shortened V by 2 bases and J by 7 bases, and 22 bases separated the two germline ends. CDR1 and CDR2 (germline): SGDLS, YYNGEE. The CDR3 has 17 residues. The CDR3 nucleotides are TGTGCCAGCAGCGTCCCAAAGGACAGCCAGTCATTGAATGAGCAGTTCTTC. Protein: CASSVPKDSQSLNEQFF.